This record looks at one T cell receptor (beta chain) sequence and its context. The data were obtained in a study of blood T cell repertoires in COVID-19. Overall study context: Sources were T cells, B-cell-depleted T cells, or PBMCs; the material itself was cDNA or gDNA.

Germline V gene lookup returns CDR1 SGHRS and CDR2 YFSETQ. The CDR3 runs 15 residues. Trimming took 4 bases from V and 1 from J, leaving 14 bases between them. Measured with immunoSEQ multiplex PCR; TCRdb has only the in-frame clones, and not every one. The sample consists of approximately 300,000 clones, 85% to 90% of them appearing once. The chain employs TRBV5-1 and TRBJ1-1; D may be TRBD1 (6 bases). This receptor was taken from a woman between 45 and 60 years old with COVID-19, enrolled during active disease. The sample comprised peripheral blood. CDR3: CASSRWTAQNTEAFF. CDR3 in DNA: TGCGCCAGCAGCAGGTGGACAGCCCAGAACACTGAAGCTTTCTTT.